This T cell receptor beta chain was found in a study of blood T cell repertoires in COVID-19. Overall study context: The cDNA or gDNA used as material had been derived from T cells, B-cell-depleted T cells, or PBMCs.

The germline V gene has CDR1 SGHAT and CDR2 FQDESV (reference sequence). The CDR3 totals 16 residues. V was pared by 4 bases and J by 4 bases, with 10 bases of the junction left unmatched. TCRdb keeps only in-frame clones here, not all; method: immunoSEQ multiplex PCR. This sample has almost 70,000 clones, with approximately 92% found just once. The receptor comes from a woman aged 45-65 years with active COVID-19. The rearrangement joins TRBV11-1 to TRBJ2-3; 8 bases line up with TRBD1. The sequenced material came from peripheral blood. CDR3 bases: TGTGCCAGCAGCTCCCTGGGACAGGAAGGCCCAGATACGCAGTATTTT. Its protein product is CASSSLGQEGPDTQYF.